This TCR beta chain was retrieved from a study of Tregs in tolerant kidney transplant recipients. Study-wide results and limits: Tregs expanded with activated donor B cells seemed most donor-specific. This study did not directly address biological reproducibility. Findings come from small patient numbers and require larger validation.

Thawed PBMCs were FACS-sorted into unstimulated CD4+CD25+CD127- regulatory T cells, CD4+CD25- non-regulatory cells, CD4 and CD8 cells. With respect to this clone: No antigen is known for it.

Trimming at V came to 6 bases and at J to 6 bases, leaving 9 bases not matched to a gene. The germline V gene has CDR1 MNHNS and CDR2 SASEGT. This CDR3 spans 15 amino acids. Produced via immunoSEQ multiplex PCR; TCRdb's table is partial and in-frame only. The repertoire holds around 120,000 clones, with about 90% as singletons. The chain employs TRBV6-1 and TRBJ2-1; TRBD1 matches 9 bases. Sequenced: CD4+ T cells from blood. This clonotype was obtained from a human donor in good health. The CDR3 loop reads CASSDTGTGPNEQFF. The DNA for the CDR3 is TGTGCCAGCAGCGACACCGGGACAGGGCCCAATGAGCAGTTCTTC.